The 6 T cell receptor beta chains listed next were all sequenced from one sample in a study of blood T cells in healthy people across ages. Then a second PCR, running roughly 7 to 11 cycles, was carried out with a sample-barcoded 5' primer and a J-beta primer mix. TCRdb called the 5' RACE reads again in MiXCR, with one record for every CDR3 protein. The sample gives around 1,000,000 distinct CDR3 sequences, under 30% of which show up once; approximately 0.7% is in the top ten. These data were likewise used in another study, on T cells of mothers and their children.

Sequenced sample: blood. These receptors were obtained from a girl aged 2-10 years in good health.

This clonotype came up a few times. This rearrangement joins TRBV4-2 to TRBJ2-1, with TRBD2 identical over 11 bases. The V gene end was trimmed by 0 bases and the J gene end by 3 bases; junction bases not matched to a gene: 10. This CDR3 has 19 residues. Germline V gives CDR1 LGHNA, CDR2 YNFKEQ. CDR3 coding DNA: TGTGCCAGCAGCCAAGAATTGGAACTAGCGGGGGCTAACTACAATGAGCAGTTCTTC. Its translation is CASSQELELAGANYNEQFF.

This clonotype was seen only a few times. The gene calls are TRBV5-1 and TRBJ2-3; TRBD2 matches at 12 bases. The length of the CDR3 is 16 residues. V gave up 5 bases and J gave up 0 bases; unmatched junction bases: 4. Per the germline V gene, CDR1 is SGHRS and CDR2 is YFSETQ. The CDR3 nucleotides are TGCGCCAGCAGTCACGGACTAGCGGGAAGCACAGATACGCAGTATTTT. It is translated as CASSHGLAGSTDTQYF.

This clonotype has a handful of counts. The gene calls are TRBV12-3 or TRBV12-4 and TRBJ2-7; TRBD2 aligns across 7 bases. With 6 bases clipped from V and 3 bases from J, the junction kept 8 bases outside the gene matches. The CDR3 length is 14 residues. The CDR3 region has the DNA TGTGCCAGCAGAGGAAGCGGGACCTTCTACGAGCAGTACTTC. Translating gives CASRGSGTFYEQYF.

In its sample, this clonotype was seen a few times. The chain combines TRBV5-1 with TRBJ2-7; D ambiguous. Germline V gene data show CDR1 as SGHRS and CDR2 as YFSETQ. The CDR3 is made up of 12 amino acids. V was trimmed by 1 base and J by 6 bases, leaving 8 bases between them. CDR3 nucleotide sequence: TGCGCCAGCAGCTTGAGTGCTCCCGAGCAGTACTTC. Residues: CASSLSAPEQYF.

This clonotype was counted a few times. This chain links TRBV12-3 or TRBV12-4 with TRBJ2-1; D gene ambiguous. The length of the CDR3 is 13 residues. Trimming removed 5 bases from V and 8 bases from J, with 13 bases in between. CDR3 sequence (DNA): TGTGCCAGCAGTCCCAGCATCCGAGATGAGCAGTTCTTC. Protein product: CASSPSIRDEQFF.

This clonotype was detected a few times. Its ends do not fully match the called genes, so a read error is possible. The chain couples TRBV7-9 to TRBJ1-3; maybe TRBD1 (6 bases). The CDR3 extends over 15 amino acids. Germline loops: CDR1 SEHNR, CDR2 FQNEAQ (reference sequence). CDR3 sequence (DNA): TGTGCCAGCAGCCTAGACAGGATCTCTGGAAACACCGTATATTTT. Its translation is CASSLDRISGNTVYF.